Listed below are T cell receptor beta chains from one sample, sequenced in a study of CD8+CD57+ T cells in acquired aplastic anemia. TCRdb re-analysed the reads in MiXCR, keeping a single row per CDR3 protein. Here the sample spans fewer than 200,000 distinct CDR3 sequences, almost 50% being singletons. The sequenced sample was sorted CD4+, CD8+, or CD8+CD57+ T cells (not recorded which) from PBMCs. These receptors all come from a human donor with aplastic anemia. The CDR3 runs from the conserved cysteine through the conserved F or W. The D gene is left open where the match is weak. Clone size appears in some rows only: once, few, many, or a class for an expanded clone.

TRBJ2-2	TRBV19	many	15	TRBD1	TGTGCCAGTAGTATAGACTGGGACAGGGCCGGGGAGCTGTTTTTT	CASSIDWDRAGELFF
TRBJ1-4	TRBV18	few	16	NA	TGTGCCAGCTCACCACCGATGGGCGCCGGGAATGAAAAACTGTTTTTT	CASSPPMGAGNEKLFF
TRBJ1-2	TRBV19	NA	16	NA	TGTGCCAGCCATAGCCGCGAGACAGGATTGACCTATGGCTACACCTTC	CASHSRETGLTYGYTF
TRBJ2-3	TRBV6-5	few	15	NA	TGTGCCAGCAGTTACTCGGCTCTAGCTGCAGATACGCAGTATTTT	CASSYSALAADTQYF
TRBJ2-1	TRBV7-3	NA	11	NA	TGTGCCAGCAGCCGGGGGCAGAGGCAGTTCTTC	CASSRGQRQFF
TRBJ1-2	TRBV15	once	14	TRBD1	TGTGCCACCAGCGAAAGGAAGACAGGGGATGGCTACACCTTC	CATSERKTGDGYTF
TRBJ2-2	TRBV15	NA	16	NA	TGTGCCACCAGCAGGACGGACAGATTGAACACCGGGGAGCTGTTTTTT	CATSRTDRLNTGELFF
TRBJ2-7	TRBV7-2	NA	15	NA	TGTGCCAGCAGCTTAGTCGGAGGGGGCGTCTACGAGCAGTACTTC	CASSLVGGGVYEQYF
TRBJ2-2	TRBV5-6	NA	15	TRBD2	TGTGCCAGCAGCTTAGGACTAGCGGGCACCGGGGAGCTGTTTTTT	CASSLGLAGTGELFF
TRBJ2-7	TRBV6-1	many	13	NA	TGTGCCAGCAGGGCAGGTGGGGGCCACGAGCAGTACTTC	CASRAGGGHEQYF
TRBJ1-4	TRBV20-1	once	18	NA	TGCAGTGCTAGAGCCCTTTTAGGCACGCATGTAACTAATGAAAAACTGTTTTTT	CSARALLGTHVTNEKLFF
TRBJ1-6	TRBV5-1	NA	14	NA	TGCGCCAGCAGCCTCGACGCCTATGTCTCACCCCTCCACTTT	CASSLDAYVSPLHF
TRBJ2-1	TRBV19	NA	14	NA	TGTGCCAGTAGGATTGCGGATGCCTACAATGAGCAGTTCTTC	CASRIADAYNEQFF
TRBJ1-5	TRBV20-1	many	16	TRBD1	TGCAGTGCTCTACGGTCAGGGGGCGGCGGCAATCAGCCCCAGCATTTT	CSALRSGGGGNQPQHF
TRBJ2-7	TRBV11-2	NA	12	NA	TGTGCCAGCAGCTCGATCAGTGGCGAGCAGTACTTC	CASSSISGEQYF
TRBJ1-5	TRBV30	NA	14	NA	TGTGCCTGGAGTGTAGGTCTTAGCAATCAGCCCCAGCATTTT	CAWSVGLSNQPQHF
TRBJ1-1	TRBV29-1	many	15	TRBD1	TGCAGCGTTGACTCCTGGGGGACAGGAACCTATGAAGCTTTCTTT	CSVDSWGTGTYEAFF
TRBJ2-5	TRBV15	NA	17	NA	TGTGCCACCAGCAGAGATGACGGCTCTGGCCCCCAAGAGACCCAGTACTTC	CATSRDDGSGPQETQYF
TRBJ1-4	TRBV19	NA	15	NA	TGTGCCAGTAGTGACCATGACAGATTTAATGAAAAACTGTTTTTT	CASSDHDRFNEKLFF
TRBJ1-4	TRBV9	NA	14	NA	TGTGCCAGCAGCGTAGGCCACGACAGCGAAAAACTGTTTTTT	CASSVGHDSEKLFF
TRBJ2-7	TRBV10-1	NA	9	NA	TGCGCCAGCAGTGAGACGCAGGACTTC	CASSETQDF
TRBJ2-5	TRBV7-9	few	16	NA	TGTGCCAGCAGCTTACCCCAGCTATCTGCGTATGAGACCCAGTACTTC	CASSLPQLSAYETQYF
TRBJ2-5	TRBV15	few	17	TRBD1	TGTGCCACCAGCAGACCATTTCCGGGACAGGGGAGAGAGACCCAGTACTTC	CATSRPFPGQGRETQYF
TRBJ1-4	TRBV20-1	many	15	TRBD1	TGCAGTGCTAGAGGGCAGACAGGGGGGAATGAAAAACTGTTTTTT	CSARGQTGGNEKLFF
TRBJ2-3	TRBV3-1	NA	17	TRBD2	TGTGCCAGCAGCTCCCGGACTAGCGGGGCGAGCACAGATACGCAGTATTTT	CASSSRTSGASTDTQYF
TRBJ2-2	TRBV5-1	NA	15	TRBD2	TGCGCCAGCAGCCGGCTAGCGGACAACACCGGGGAGCTGTTTTTT	CASSRLADNTGELFF
TRBJ2-7	TRBV24-1	NA	14	TRBD2	TGTGCCACCAGTGACCTGACTAGCGCGAGCGGCCAGTACTTC	CATSDLTSASGQYF
TRBJ1-5	TRBV5-1	many	13	TRBD1	TGCGCCAGCAGCTTGGAGGGGGCTCAGCCCCAGCATTTT	CASSLEGAQPQHF
TRBJ2-7	TRBV11-1	NA	17	TRBD1	TGTGCCAGCAGCGACGGCTGGGGAGGGACAGGGGGCAACGAGCAGTACTTC	CASSDGWGGTGGNEQYF
TRBJ1-2	TRBV24-1	NA	16	NA	TGTGCCACCAGTGATATGGGGACGGGGGAGGTCCATGGCTACACCTTC	CATSDMGTGEVHGYTF
TRBJ1-5	TRBV20-1	NA	17	TRBD1	TGCAGTGCTAGTCTGGGACAGGAGGCCCGCAGCAATCAGCCCCAGCATTTT	CSASLGQEARSNQPQHF
TRBJ2-1	TRBV29-1	NA	14	NA	TGCAGCGTTGATGCGTTGGAAGTCTACAATGAGCAGTTCTTC	CSVDALEVYNEQFF
TRBJ2-5	TRBV20-1	NA	14	NA	TGCAGTGCTAGTAGTTGGCAGACTCAAGAGACCCAGTACTTC	CSASSWQTQETQYF
TRBJ2-3	TRBV9	many	15	TRBD1	TGTGCCAGCAGCGTAGGAGGGGGCAGCACAGATACGCAGTATTTT	CASSVGGGSTDTQYF
TRBJ2-7	TRBV11-3	NA	15	TRBD1	TGTGCCAGCAGCTTAGTCGGGACAGGAATGCCCGAGCAGTACTTC	CASSLVGTGMPEQYF
TRBJ1-1	TRBV29-1	NA	14	NA	TGCAGCGTTGACTTGCAGGGAAGGAACACTGAAGCTTTCTTT	CSVDLQGRNTEAFF
TRBJ1-2	TRBV3-1	NA	12	NA	TGTGCCAGCAGCCAAAGAGAGATTGGCTACACCTTC	CASSQREIGYTF